The 14 T cell receptor beta chains below come from one sample, sequenced in a study of brain T cells in children with intractable seizures. This table comes from immunoSEQ multiplex PCR, and its TCRdb copy is limited to in-frame clones, with some not included. Among 80,000 or so clones, 90% to 95% were seen once, and the ten largest hold approximately 1.5%. The sequenced sample was peripheral blood, obtained at surgery. Receptors originate from a boy in the first two years of life with tuberous sclerosis and intractable seizures.

The chain employs TRBV5-1 and TRBJ1-6; no definite D call. V was pared by 4 bases and J by 1 base, with 9 bases between. Germline CDR1 is SGHRS and CDR2 is YFSETQ. The CDR3 consists of 15 residues. Here the CDR3 DNA reads TGCGCCAGCAGCGAACGACAATCCTATAATTCACCCCTCCACTTT. The encoded protein is CASSERQSYNSPLHF.

The V call is TRBV27, the J call TRBJ1-6; TRBD1 matches 8 bases. The CDR3 contains 14 residues. V trimming: 11 bases; J trimming: 3 bases; junction bases outside the gene matches: 6. Germline-derived CDR1 and CDR2 are MNHEY and SMNVEV (reference sequence). CDR3 nucleotides: TGTGCCTCCACGGACAGGGTCTATAATTCACCCCTCCACTTT. Translating it yields CASTDRVYNSPLHF.

The J gene is TRBJ2-2, the V gene TRBV28, with 8 bases matching TRBD1. The J segment lost 4 bases and the V segment lost 6 bases, leaving 10 bases of the junction unmatched. The CDR3 sequence is 16 residues long. Germline-derived CDR1 and CDR2 are MDHEN and SYDVKM. The CDR3: CASRETDRGGTGELFF. CDR3 DNA: TGTGCCAGCAGGGAAACCGACAGGGGTGGCACCGGGGAGCTGTTTTTT. Variable domain in full (rest from reference TRBV28 and TRBJ2-2): DVKVTQSSRYLVKRTGEKVFLECVQDMDHENMFWYRQDPGLGLRLIYFSYDVKMKEKGDIPEGYSVSREKKERFSLILESASTNQTSMYLCASRETDRGGTGELFFGEGSRLTVL.

The genes are TRBV7-9 and TRBJ2-1, with TRBD2 as a possible D gene (6 bases). The V gene lost 5 bases and the J gene lost 6 bases, with 14 bases spanning the gap. The CDR3 covers 14 residues. Germline assignment: CDR1 SEHNR and CDR2 FQNEAQ (reference sequence). The CDR3 sequence is CASSPLIGGNEQFF. For the CDR3, the DNA is TGTGCCAGCAGCCCCCTAATCGGGGGCAATGAGCAGTTCTTC.

The chain carries TRBV19 and TRBJ2-7; 12 bases are a match to TRBD2. The germline V gene encodes CDR1 LNHDA and CDR2 SQIVND (reference sequence). V was pared by 5 bases and J by 2 bases, with 7 bases of the junction left unmatched. This CDR3 contains 16 residues. DNA for the CDR3: TGTGCCAGTAGTGCGGCTACTAGCGGGGGGACCTACGAGCAGTACTTC. This codes for CASSAATSGGTYEQYF.

V gene TRBV27 combines with J gene TRBJ1-2; 7 bases line up with TRBD1. This CDR3 region has 13 residues. The junction had 10 bases not matched to a gene; V was cut back by 7 bases and J by 8 bases. Looked up from germline, CDR1 is MNHEY and CDR2 is SMNVEV (reference sequence). The DNA of the CDR3 is TGTGCCAGCACCCAAACAGGGGCGCACGGCTACACCTTC. Translated: CASTQTGAHGYTF.

The genes are TRBV19 and TRBJ1-1; 9 bases are a match to TRBD1. Germline lookup yields CDR1 LNHDA and CDR2 SQIVND (reference sequence). J gave up 4 bases and V 1 base, and 4 bases lay outside the gene matches. The length of the CDR3 is 15 residues. The CDR3 DNA follows: TGTGCCAGTAGTATAGTACAGGGGGCAGTCACTGAAGCTTTCTTT. It yields the protein CASSIVQGAVTEAFF.

The chain recombines TRBV7-9 with TRBJ2-5; D call uncertain. Trimming removed 1 base from V and 3 bases from J, with 6 bases in between. CDR1 and CDR2 from the germline V gene are SEHNR and FQNEAQ (reference sequence). The CDR3 has 13 residues. DNA for the CDR3: TGTGCCAGCAGCTTAGAAGGGAAAGAGACCCAGTACTTC. It specifies CASSLEGKETQYF. The entire variable domain, with the rest obtained from reference TRBV7-9 and TRBJ2-5, is as follows: DTGVSQNPRHKITKRGQNVTFRCDPISEHNRLYWYRQTLGQGPEFLTYFQNEAQLEKSRLLSDRFSAERPKGSFSTLEIQRTEQGDSAMYLCASSLEGKETQYFGPGTRLLVL.

The chain carries TRBV30 and TRBJ2-2, with D possibly being TRBD1 (5 bases). From germline, CDR1 is GTSNPN and CDR2 SVGIG (reference sequence). The length of the CDR3 is 13 residues. The ends were cut back, 6 bases at V and 0 bases at J, with 8 bases in the middle. As DNA, the CDR3 is TGTGCCTGTTCACAGGCGAACACCGGGGAGCTGTTTTTT. Encoded protein: CACSQANTGELFF.

The chain uses TRBV11-3 and TRBJ2-1, with D perhaps matching TRBD1 or TRBD2 (5 bases each). Germline V CDR1 and CDR2: SGHNT, YENEEA. The CDR3 contains 14 residues. The V end lost 3 bases, the J end lost 1 base, and 7 bases lay between the germline ends. CDR3 loop: CASSLGESYNEQFF. The CDR3 DNA follows: TGTGCCAGCAGCTTGGGGGAATCCTACAATGAGCAGTTCTTC.

This rearrangement joins TRBV28 to TRBJ1-3; D is uncertain. Deletions cut 3 bases from V and 2 bases from J, with 14 bases between. CDR3 length: 16 residues. CDR1 MDHEN and CDR2 SYDVKM come from the germline V gene. The CDR3 protein is CASSFYRQRTGNTIYF. In DNA, the CDR3 is TGTGCCAGCAGTTTTTATCGGCAGAGAACTGGAAACACCATATATTTT.

This chain connects TRBV10-3 to TRBJ2-1, with TRBD2 identical over 10 bases. Germline loops: CDR1 ENHRY, CDR2 SYGVKD. The CDR3 loop spans 14 amino acids. V lost 4 bases, J lost 9 bases, and 6 bases stayed unmatched. CDR3 sequence: CAISAAGGPSEQFF. CDR3 coding DNA: TGTGCCATCAGTGCAGCGGGGGGGCCAAGTGAGCAGTTCTTC.

In this sample, this clone turned up once. The V and J genes are TRBV6-6 and TRBJ2-7; tentatively, D is TRBD1 (6 bases). Trimming removed 2 bases from V and 3 bases from J, with 11 bases in between. The germline V gene has CDR1 MNHNY and CDR2 SVGAGI (reference sequence). There are 14 residues in the CDR3. Here the CDR3 reads CASSYPGHNYEQYF. CDR3 nucleotide sequence: TGTGCCAGCAGTTACCCGGGACACAACTACGAGCAGTACTTC.

This clone was observed a few times. In DNA form, the CDR3 reads TGTGCCAGCAGTGATAGTCCCTATAGCAATCAGCCCCAGCATTTT. Translated, it gives CASSDSPYSNQPQHF. V gene TRBV2 combines with J gene TRBJ1-5; D uncertain. The CDR3 has 15 amino acids. Germline-derived CDR1 and CDR2 are SNHLY and FYNNEI. Trimming removed 3 bases at V and 0 bases at J, with 9 bases between.